This record covers a single T cell receptor (beta chain). This record belongs to a study of shared T cell receptors in the human thymus. The assay was immunoSEQ multiplex PCR, and TCRdb's table has in-frame clones only and misses some. The data contain almost 550,000 clones, around three quarters of them seen just once; the ten biggest clones take up roughly 0.013%. This CDR3 has 19 residues. J lost 6 bases, V lost 2 bases, and 18 bases had no gene match. CDR1 and CDR2 (germline): SGHTA, FQGNSA. The same specimen was also included in a second study, on human thymus T cells. This second study says: In thymic and blood repertoires alike, V and J usage looked biased.

Sequences were obtained from thymocytes. The clonotype comes from a boy younger than two with a congenital heart defect. V is TRBV7-2 and J is TRBJ2-7; 11 positions agree with TRBD2. The CDR3 region is CASSLRATGLAGMSSEQYF. Here the CDR3 DNA reads TGTGCCAGCAGCTTAAGGGCAACCGGACTAGCGGGTATGTCGAGCGAGCAGTACTTC. The full variable domain, in which reference TRBV7-2 and TRBJ2-7 provide the parts outside the CDR3, is GAGVSQSPSNKVTEKGKDVELRCDPISGHTALYWYRQSLGQGLEFLIYFQGNSAPDKSGLPSDRFSAERTGGSVSTLTIQRTQQEDSAVYLCASSLRATGLAGMSSEQYFGPGTRLTVT.